This T cell receptor (beta chain) emerged from a study of radiotherapy plus CTLA-4 blockade in lung cancer. At the level of the study: In 18% of patients, objective responses were seen; around 34% had disease control.

Study findings and constraints: Among blood TCR repertoires after radiotherapy plus ipilimumab, tumor-derived clones expanded. With interferon-beta, early dynamics of blood T cell clones were reported to best predict response.

Assay: immunoSEQ multiplex PCR; the TCRdb copy retains only in-frame clones and omits some. The sample includes roughly 66,000 clones, around 83% seen only once; the top ten take roughly 4%. People whose metastatic non-small-cell lung cancer was chemo-refractory got focal radiation along with CTLA-4 blockade by ipilimumab. On this clone itself: The antigen is unknown.

The CDR3 consists of 15 residues. Germline CDR1 is MNHEY and CDR2 is SVGAGI. V lost 0 bases to trimming and J lost 0 bases, with 9 bases between them. This rearrangement joins TRBV6-5 to TRBJ2-7; no clear D gene. This TCR came from a human donor with non-small cell lung cancer who had a partial response to radiotherapy plus ipilimumab. Sequences were derived from peripheral blood, sampled from a patient treated with radiotherapy plus ipilimumab. The CDR3 DNA follows: TGTGCCAGCAGTTACTCGAGTGCGTACTCCTACGAGCAGTACTTC. This encodes CASSYSSAYSYEQYF.